The next 16 T cell receptor beta chains were all read from a single sample in a study of cytomegalovirus exposure and HLA in healthy donors. A multiplex PCR was run with 60 Vbeta primers and 13 Jbeta primers. Data came from immunoSEQ multiplex PCR; TCRdb stores just in-frame clones and leaves some out. The sample records 150,000 or so clones, 70% to 80% being singletons. Sequencing was carried out using PBMCs. Receptors originate from a man aged 40-49 years in good health and CMV-seropositive.

The chain couples TRBV5-5 to TRBJ1-2; D may be TRBD1 (5 bases). This CDR3 has 13 amino acids. V lost 4 bases and J lost 4, with 11 bases in between. Germline-derived CDR1 and CDR2 are SGHKS and YYEKEE (reference sequence). The CDR3 DNA follows: TGTGCCAGCAGCCCTGACAGTAGCTATGGCTACACCTTC. Amino acid sequence: CASSPDSSYGYTF.

This chain joins TRBV19 and TRBJ2-7; 10 nucleotides align to TRBD2. CDR3 size: 15 residues. Germline values: CDR1 LNHDA, CDR2 SQIVND (reference sequence). The J segment lost 6 bases and the V segment lost 4 bases, leaving 9 bases of the junction unmatched. As DNA, the CDR3 is TGTGCCAGTAGTACAAAGCGGGAGGGCCGGGGCGAGCAGTACTTC. Amino acid sequence: CASSTKREGRGEQYF.

This clone has at least ten counts. The chain recombines TRBV27 with TRBJ2-7; TRBD1 might be the D (6 bases). Germline CDR1 is MNHEY and CDR2 is SMNVEV (reference sequence). This CDR3 has 18 residues. V was shortened by 1 base and J by 3 bases, with 22 bases between the two germline ends. Here the CDR3 DNA reads TGTGCCAGCAGTTTATTAGCGCGCGGTAGCTTGGGACACTACGAGCAGTACTTC. It encodes CASSLLARGSLGHYEQYF.

The rearrangement uses TRBV28 and TRBJ2-1, with D unclear. Trimming took off 5 bases at V and 15 bases at J, with 14 bases between the two ends. The CDR3 covers 11 residues. Germline assignment: CDR1 MDHEN and CDR2 SYDVKM. CDR3 sequence (DNA): TGTGCCAGCAGTCCGCTAACTTCAATGTTCTTC. It encodes CASSPLTSMFF.

This clone occurred a few times. The chain employs TRBV7-2 and TRBJ2-1, with 15 bases identical to TRBD2. Germline V gene lookup returns CDR1 SGHTA and CDR2 FQGNSA. The ends lost 4 bases at V and 9 bases at J; junction bases unmatched: 7. The CDR3 is 16 residues long. CDR3 nucleotides: TGTGCCAGCAGCTCAAGGACTAGCGGGAGGGTGGGTGAGCAGTTCTTC. The encoded protein is CASSSRTSGRVGEQFF.

The V call is TRBV9, the J call TRBJ2-7; D is ambiguous. V lost 3 bases and J 1 base, leaving 11 bases between the germline ends. This CDR3 comprises 14 residues. CDR1 and CDR2 (germline): SGDLS, YYNGEE. The CDR3 loop reads CASSAMVQSYEQYF. The CDR3 coding sequence is TGTGCCAGCAGCGCTATGGTACAGTCCTACGAGCAGTACTTC.

In its sample, this clone was seen once. The chain joins TRBV11-2 to TRBJ2-1; no clear D. This CDR3 has 16 amino acids. Trimming pared 2 bases from V and 5 bases from J, leaving 16 bases between. Per germline, CDR1 SGHAT and CDR2 FQNNGV. The CDR3 bases are TGTGCCAGCAGCTTATGGAAACCGGTGGGCCACAATGAGCAGTTCTTC. Its translation: CASSLWKPVGHNEQFF.

The CDR3 region is CASHRAWGNTIYF. The CDR3 DNA reads TGTGCCAGCCACAGGGCTTGGGGAAACACCATATATTTT. The chain has TRBV25-1 and TRBJ1-3; D is perhaps TRBD1 (6 bases). The CDR3 covers 13 residues. The germline gives CDR1 MGHDK, CDR2 SYGVNS. V was shortened by 8 bases and J by 4 bases, with 12 bases between the two germline ends.

This chain connects TRBV5-4 to TRBJ2-4; 11 nucleotides agree with TRBD1. V shed 4 bases, J shed 3 bases, and the junction held 9 bases outside the gene matches. CDR3 length equals 17 residues. CDR1 and CDR2 from the germline V gene are SGHNT and YYREEE (reference sequence). This chain's CDR3 is CASSVGQGAGGKNIQYF. Here the CDR3 DNA reads TGTGCCAGCAGCGTCGGACAGGGGGCGGGAGGCAAAAACATTCAGTACTTC.

The V gene is TRBV7-9, the J gene TRBJ1-2; D ambiguous. V was trimmed by 4 bases and J by 2 bases, leaving 11 bases between them. The germline gives CDR1 SEHNR, CDR2 FQNEAQ (reference sequence). CDR3 length: 14 amino acids. The CDR3 protein is CASSSRAQNYGYTF. The CDR3 bases are TGTGCCAGCAGCTCTAGAGCCCAGAACTATGGCTACACCTTC.

The chain uses TRBV18 and TRBJ1-1; 7 bases align to TRBD1. CDR1 KGHSH and CDR2 LQKENI come from the germline V gene. This CDR3 contains 16 residues. V lost 2 bases and J lost 0; bases outside the gene matches: 6. CDR3 DNA sequence: TGTGCCAGCTCACCAGGCACCGGGACAGTGAACACTGAAGCTTTCTTT. It codes for CASSPGTGTVNTEAFF.

The chain joins TRBV19 to TRBJ2-1; 11 bases map to TRBD2. The germline V gene has CDR1 LNHDA and CDR2 SQIVND (reference sequence). The CDR3 length is 16 residues. The V gene end was trimmed by 9 bases and the J gene end by 4 bases; junction bases not matched to a gene: 11. CDR3 sequence reads: CASQAYGTSGYNEQFF. The CDR3 nucleotides read TGTGCCAGCCAAGCCTACGGGACTAGCGGATACAATGAGCAGTTCTTC.

The chain combines TRBV19 with TRBJ1-6; D is uncertain. Looked up from germline, CDR1 is LNHDA and CDR2 is SQIVND (reference sequence). The germline V and J ends were trimmed by 1 base and 0 bases, with 7 bases remaining between them. The CDR3 is made up of 16 amino acids. The CDR3 DNA reads TGTGCCAGTAGTATAGCGGGTGGCTCCTATAATTCACCCCTCCACTTT. Translating gives CASSIAGGSYNSPLHF.

This sequence joins TRBV10-2 and TRBJ2-5; 11 nucleotides line up with TRBD2. Gene TRBJ2-7 matches the end of the DNA better, so the J call may be wrong. The CDR3 length is 14 residues. CDR1 and CDR2 (germline): WSHSY, SAAADI. As DNA, the CDR3 is TGCGCCAGCAGCGTGTCTAGCGGGAGGTACGAGCAGTACTTC. As protein: CASSVSSGRYEQYF.

This chain connects TRBV6-6 to TRBJ2-3, with D possibly being TRBD2 (6 bases). Germline CDR1 reads MNHNY; CDR2 reads SVGAGI (reference sequence). Trimming left V 7 bases short and J 3 bases short, with 11 bases between. The CDR3 has 13 residues. The DNA for the CDR3 is TGTGCCAGCACCCCTGGGAGGACAGATACGCAGTATTTT. Its protein product is CASTPGRTDTQYF.

The chain employs TRBV28 and TRBJ2-2, with 7 bases fitting TRBD2. Trimming took 2 bases from V and 4 from J; bases not matched to a gene: 4. Germline V gene sequence: CDR1 MDHEN, CDR2 SYDVKM. CDR3 size: 15 residues. CDR3 sequence reads: CASSLTGGFTGELFF. CDR3 sequence (DNA): TGTGCCAGCAGTTTAACGGGGGGTTTCACCGGGGAGCTGTTTTTT.